Detailed here is one T cell receptor (beta chain). What it binds is not known. The record originates from a study of shared clonotypes between healthy human individuals. Study observations and caveats: Clonotypes which were not shared had lower generation probabilities than clonotypes that all four donors shared. Specimens sampled were limited to blood, with tissue repertoires likely differing.

There are 18 residues in the CDR3. Trimming removed 2 bases from V and 0 bases from J, with 17 bases in between. Per the germline V gene, CDR1 is SNHLY and CDR2 is FYNNEI. Repertoires were generated with immunoSEQ multiplex PCR, while TCRdb's copy carries only in-frame clones and drops some. The profile shows about 110,000 clones, approximately 65% of them singletons. The specimen sequenced was memory CD8+ T cells sorted from blood. Indicated subset: CD45RO+ cells pooled with CCR7-negative TemRA cells. This TCR derives from a woman aged 30 to 39 in good health. This sequence joins TRBV2 and TRBJ2-4, with D possibly matching TRBD2 (5 bases). CDR3 residues: CASSEISGPTRAKNIQYF. The CDR3 DNA reads as TGTGCCAGCAGTGAAATCAGCGGTCCGACCCGAGCCAAAAACATTCAGTACTTC.